This is a list of T cell receptor beta chains from one sample in a study of cytomegalovirus exposure and HLA in healthy donors. Some clones are missing from TCRdb's copy, which holds only in-frame ones; the method was immunoSEQ multiplex PCR. The sample contains 150,000 to 200,000 clones, 85% of which appear only once. Sequences were obtained from PBMCs. Source of these receptors: a man aged 18 to 30 in good health and CMV-seropositive. Each CDR3 is given without its conserved first and last residue. Fields, in order: CDR3 length, J gene, V gene, CDR3 protein.

CDR3 length: 14
J gene: TRBJ2-3
V gene: TRBV28
CDR3 protein: ASSTEQGQGRDTQY

CDR3 length: 12
J gene: TRBJ1-4
V gene: TRBV30
CDR3 protein: AWQGATTNEKLF

CDR3 length: 14
J gene: TRBJ2-1
V gene: TRBV5-1
CDR3 protein: ASSGGGAPRGNEQF

CDR3 length: 11
J gene: TRBJ2-7
V gene: TRBV28
CDR3 protein: ASRPAREHEQY

CDR3 length: 15
J gene: TRBJ2-5
V gene: TRBV7-2
CDR3 protein: ASSVSRRLAGQETQY

CDR3 length: 12
J gene: TRBJ2-7
V gene: TRBV11-2
CDR3 protein: ASSSPSGRGEQY

CDR3 length: 13
J gene: TRBJ2-5
V gene: TRBV9
CDR3 protein: ASSPAPLGEETQY

CDR3 length: 19
J gene: TRBJ2-1
V gene: TRBV9
CDR3 protein: ASSVGRSAGTSGRKHNEQF

CDR3 length: 12
J gene: TRBJ2-4
V gene: TRBV18
CDR3 protein: ASSPGAGKNIQY

CDR3 length: 12
J gene: TRBJ1-1
V gene: TRBV6-5
CDR3 protein: ASSYDWQGTEAF

CDR3 length: 15
J gene: TRBJ2-1
V gene: TRBV10-1
CDR3 protein: ASSEEASVNSYNEQF

CDR3 length: 11
J gene: TRBJ1-1
V gene: TRBV28
CDR3 protein: ATLGQLYTEAF

CDR3 length: 12
J gene: TRBJ1-1
V gene: TRBV19
CDR3 protein: ASSEQGSNTEAF

CDR3 length: 13
J gene: TRBJ1-5
V gene: TRBV27
CDR3 protein: ASRPGRGNNQPQH

CDR3 length: 11
J gene: TRBJ2-1
V gene: TRBV18
CDR3 protein: ASSPPATDEQF

CDR3 length: 12
J gene: TRBJ1-5
V gene: TRBV19
CDR3 protein: AAGGTWGNQPQH

CDR3 length: 13
J gene: TRBJ2-7
V gene: TRBV5-1
CDR3 protein: ASSIQAGGSTEQY

CDR3 length: 15
J gene: TRBJ2-3
V gene: TRBV9
CDR3 protein: ASSVGASGTYTDTQY

CDR3 length: 12
J gene: TRBJ2-3
V gene: TRBV11-3
CDR3 protein: ASSLSGSTDTQY

CDR3 length: 11
J gene: TRBJ1-2
V gene: TRBV2
CDR3 protein: ASSFDRDYGYT

CDR3 length: 12
J gene: TRBJ1-5
V gene: TRBV7-8
CDR3 protein: ASSLTGVDQPQH

CDR3 length: 13
J gene: TRBJ2-7
V gene: TRBV6-5
CDR3 protein: ASSRLASSSYEQY

CDR3 length: 13
J gene: TRBJ2-5
V gene: TRBV18
CDR3 protein: ASSPNGGIGETQY

CDR3 length: 13
J gene: TRBJ1-2
V gene: TRBV5-6
CDR3 protein: ASSLTTGSNYGYT

CDR3 length: 12
J gene: TRBJ2-7
V gene: TRBV30
CDR3 protein: AWSTGLTPYEQY

CDR3 length: 12
J gene: TRBJ1-5
V gene: TRBV28
CDR3 protein: ASSSNSGYQPQH

CDR3 length: 11
J gene: TRBJ1-4
V gene: TRBV9
CDR3 protein: ASSAQGSEKLF

CDR3 length: 9
J gene: TRBJ1-4
V gene: TRBV20-1
CDR3 protein: SARVSGELF

CDR3 length: 13
J gene: TRBJ1-1
V gene: TRBV9
CDR3 protein: ASSVWGSGGTEAF

CDR3 length: 13
J gene: TRBJ2-3
V gene: TRBV6-1
CDR3 protein: ASSEGNSPTDTQY

CDR3 length: 12
J gene: TRBJ2-3
V gene: TRBV6-1
CDR3 protein: ASSRLAGTDTQY

CDR3 length: 13
J gene: TRBJ2-1
V gene: TRBV7-3
CDR3 protein: ASSRRLAGPNEQF

CDR3 length: 11
J gene: TRBJ1-5
V gene: TRBV7-9
CDR3 protein: ASSRQGNEPQH

CDR3 length: 12
J gene: TRBJ2-1
V gene: TRBV4-1
CDR3 protein: ASSQGTSGIPQF

CDR3 length: 12
J gene: TRBJ1-1
V gene: TRBV7-9
CDR3 protein: ASSFGQGDTEAF

CDR3 length: 13
J gene: TRBJ1-5
V gene: TRBV5-1
CDR3 protein: ASSSGDHSNQPQH

CDR3 length: 9
J gene: TRBJ1-3
V gene: TRBV14
CDR3 protein: ASSQYDTIY

CDR3 length: 12
J gene: TRBJ1-1
V gene: TRBV7-8
CDR3 protein: ASSIDRANTEAF

CDR3 length: 13
J gene: TRBJ2-7
V gene: TRBV7-8
CDR3 protein: ASSSVGDSSDEQY

CDR3 length: 11
J gene: TRBJ2-7
V gene: TRBV6-1
CDR3 protein: ASQQGAFYEQY

CDR3 length: 10
J gene: TRBJ1-2
V gene: TRBV6-5
CDR3 protein: ASSSYNYGYT

CDR3 length: 10
J gene: TRBJ2-7
V gene: TRBV10-2
CDR3 protein: AIADGMGEQY

CDR3 length: 12
J gene: TRBJ1-2
V gene: TRBV7-9
CDR3 protein: ASSLEQTTNGYT

CDR3 length: 13
J gene: TRBJ1-3
V gene: TRBV11-2
CDR3 protein: ASRRQGASGNTIY

CDR3 length: 13
J gene: TRBJ2-2
V gene: TRBV19
CDR3 protein: ASKSGQGAIGELF

CDR3 length: 12
J gene: TRBJ1-2
V gene: TRBV28
CDR3 protein: ASTLGTGGSGYT

CDR3 length: 11
J gene: TRBJ1-2
V gene: TRBV4-1
CDR3 protein: ASSPLGQGGHT

CDR3 length: 15
J gene: TRBJ2-7
V gene: TRBV10-3
CDR3 protein: AISGGLSGLAGYEQY

CDR3 length: 17
J gene: TRBJ1-2
V gene: TRBV28
CDR3 protein: ASSREPGGASGGWGGYT

CDR3 length: 12
J gene: TRBJ2-3
V gene: TRBV5-1
CDR3 protein: ASNVGGAEDTQY